The 13 T cell receptor beta chains presented below share a single source sample, sequenced in a study of blood T cell repertoires in COVID-19. Measured with immunoSEQ multiplex PCR; TCRdb has only the in-frame clones, and not every one. The sample shows roughly 48,000 clones, roughly 88% of them seen only once. Sequenced input: peripheral blood. These receptors were collected from a man aged 65-85 years with acute or convalescent COVID-19.

The chain links TRBV6-6 to TRBJ2-2; 8 bases map to TRBD1. The CDR3 has 13 amino acids. Trimming removed 10 bases from V and 1 base from J; junction bases left unmatched: 2. Germline values: CDR1 MNHNY, CDR2 SVGAGI (reference sequence). CDR3 nucleotides: TGTGCCACGGACAGGGAGAACACCGGGGAGCTGTTTTTT. This codes for CATDRENTGELFF.

The chain employs TRBV5-5 and TRBJ2-1; a possible D gene is TRBD1 (6 bases). With 0 bases removed from V and 3 bases from J, the gap between germline ends came to 10 bases. The CDR3 is 15 amino acids. Germline assignment: CDR1 SGHKS and CDR2 YYEKEE (reference sequence). The CDR3 DNA sequence: TGTGCCAGCAGCTTGGGACTGACAGGCTACAATGAGCAGTTCTTC. This encodes CASSLGLTGYNEQFF.

The gene calls are TRBV7-3 and TRBJ2-1; TRBD2 aligns across 13 bases. The germline V gene has CDR1 SGHTA and CDR2 FQGTGA. V was clipped by 2 bases and J by 8 bases; unmatched bases: 0. The CDR3 spans 14 residues. CDR3 sequence: CASSLGLAGDEQFF. The DNA for the CDR3 is TGTGCCAGCAGCTTAGGACTAGCGGGAGATGAGCAGTTCTTC. The whole variable domain, remainder taken from reference TRBV7-3 and TRBJ2-1, is GAGVSQTPSNKVTEKGKYVELRCDPISGHTALYWYRQSLGQGPEFLIYFQGTGAADDSGLPNDRFFAVRPEGSVSTLKIQRTERGDSAVYLCASSLGLAGDEQFFGPGTRLTVL.

This chain uses TRBV20-1 with TRBJ2-2, with D possibly TRBD1 on 6 matching bases. The V gene lost 3 bases and the J gene lost 2 bases, with 13 bases spanning the gap. CDR1 is DFQATT, CDR2 SNEGSKA, per germline (reference sequence). The CDR3 runs 15 residues. The CDR3 region has the DNA TGCAGTGCTAGTGGGCAGGGGCCTAACACCGGGGAGCTGTTTTTT. Its protein product is CSASGQGPNTGELFF.

The chain combines TRBV2 with TRBJ2-1, with a tentative D call TRBD2 (6 bases). CDR3 size: 17 residues. Germline V gene data show CDR1 as SNHLY and CDR2 as FYNNEI. V was pared by 2 bases and J by 8 bases, with 22 bases between. The CDR3 region is CASSESSEVPPWDEQFF. CDR3 in DNA: TGTGCCAGCAGTGAATCTAGCGAGGTCCCGCCCTGGGATGAGCAGTTCTTC.

V gene TRBV11-2 combines with J gene TRBJ1-1; unclear D gene. Germline assignment: CDR1 SGHAT and CDR2 FQNNGV. Trimming left V 0 bases short and J 6 bases short, with 8 bases between. The CDR3 runs 13 residues. The CDR3 is CASSLESVSEAFF. DNA for the CDR3: TGTGCCAGCAGCTTAGAATCCGTATCTGAAGCTTTCTTT.

The J gene is TRBJ2-1, the V gene TRBV5-5, with TRBD1 matching over 11 bases. Germline trimming cut 5 bases from V and 3 bases from J; bases unmatched to any gene: 4. This CDR3 has 15 residues. The V gene's germline CDR1 is SGHKS and CDR2 YYEKEE (reference sequence). In nucleotides, the CDR3 is TGTGCCAGCAGGCGGGACAGGGGGGTCTACAATGAGCAGTTCTTC. Translated, it gives CASRRDRGVYNEQFF.

The chain recombines TRBV4-1 with TRBJ2-1; D perhaps matches TRBD2 (5 bases). The CDR3 consists of 16 residues. V was shortened by 5 bases and J by 0 bases, with 14 bases between the two germline ends. Germline CDR1 reads MGHRA; CDR2 reads YSYEKL. CDR3 protein: CASSIGFGDSYNEQFF. The CDR3 nucleotides read TGCGCCAGCAGCATAGGGTTCGGGGACTCCTACAATGAGCAGTTCTTC.

Comment on this clone: One end of the junction does not line up with germline, which may come from a read error. The chain joins TRBV24-1 to TRBJ1-5, with 8 nucleotides matching TRBD1. The CDR3 runs 12 residues. Germline V CDR1 and CDR2: KGHDR, SFDVKD. The chain's CDR3 is CATGQGNQPQHF. CDR3 in DNA: TGTGCCACCGGACAGGGCAACCAGCCCCAGCATTTT.

In this sample, this clone turned up once. The rearrangement links TRBV5-4 to TRBJ1-6; maybe TRBD1 (5 bases). The ends were cut back, 0 bases at V and 9 bases at J, with 13 bases in the middle. The CDR3 consists of 15 residues. Germline CDR1 and CDR2: SGHNT and YYREEE (reference sequence). CDR3 nucleotide sequence: TGTGCCAGCAGCTTGGAGGTCCAGGGAATTTCACCCCTCCACTTT. This translates into CASSLEVQGISPLHF. Supplemented by reference TRBV5-4 and TRBJ1-6, the full variable domain reads ETGVTQSPTHLIKTRGQQVTLRCSSQSGHNTVSWYQQALGQGPQFIFQYYREEENGRGNFPPRFSGLQFPNYSSELNVNALELDDSALYLCASSLEVQGISPLHFGNGTRLTVT.

The sample holds one count of this clone. The chain recombines TRBV18 with TRBJ1-1; 9 bases fit TRBD1. The CDR3 spans 14 residues. Germline V gives CDR1 KGHSH, CDR2 LQKENI. V lost 5 bases to trimming and J lost 6 bases; unmatched junction nucleotides: 7. DNA for the CDR3: TGTGCCAGCTCAAGTGGACAGGGGAGCGCTGAAGCTTTCTTT. Protein sequence: CASSSGQGSAEAFF.

The genes are TRBV9 and TRBJ2-5; TRBD2 agrees at 10 bases. CDR1 and CDR2 from the germline V gene are SGDLS and YYNGEE. The CDR3 is 16 residues long. The trim removed 3 bases at V and 1 base at J, leaving 6 bases unmatched. This CDR3 reads CASSGKRTSGQETQYF. CDR3 nucleotide sequence: TGTGCCAGCAGCGGGAAACGGACTAGCGGCCAAGAGACCCAGTACTTC.

The chain couples TRBV6-5 to TRBJ1-3, with 9 bases fitting TRBD1. V dropped 3 bases and J dropped 11; count of bases not matched to a gene: 8. CDR1 MNHEY and CDR2 SVGAGI come from the germline V gene. The CDR3 loop spans 14 amino acids. The CDR3, as DNA: TGTGCCAGCAGTTATGCCGGGACAGGGAACCCCATATATTTT. It yields the protein CASSYAGTGNPIYF.